The 3 T cell receptor beta chains below were found in one sample sequenced in a study of T cell responses to AZD1222 COVID-19 vaccine (dated by TCRdb to 2020 to 2022). The library was built by means of the immunoSEQ multiplex PCR assay. This is the immuneACCESS table as TCRdb keeps it, with only in-frame sequences that have V and J called. A part of the clones is gone; compared with another copy, unresolved V genes explain less than half, and the rest is unexplained. Recorded for this sample are more than 100,000 clones; 86% of them occurred a single time. The ten largest clones capture about 7.4% of the sample. This sample's time point label indicates: baseline before first vaccination. Sequencing was performed on peripheral blood, taken on day 0 of AZD1222 vaccination. These receptors were taken from an adult in good health.

This clone was picked up one time. The rearrangement joins TRBV6-4 to TRBJ2-1; 9 positions match TRBD1. V lost 0 bases, J lost 7 bases, and 4 bases stayed unmatched. CDR1 is MRHNA, CDR2 SNTAGT, per germline. The CDR3 has 15 amino acids. This chain's CDR3 is CASSDSGTGMNEQFF. The CDR3 DNA reads as TGTGCCAGCAGTGACTCTGGGACAGGGATGAATGAGCAGTTCTTC.

This rearrangement joins TRBV5-6 to TRBJ2-7; D possibly corresponds to TRBD1 (5 bases). From germline, CDR1 is SGHDT and CDR2 YYEEEE. The ends were cut back, 3 bases at V and 4 bases at J, with 8 bases in the middle. The CDR3 is 12 amino acids. CDR3 loop: CASSSRQYEQYF. CDR3 sequence (DNA): TGTGCCAGCAGCTCTAGACAGTACGAGCAGTACTTC. The entire variable domain, with the rest obtained from reference TRBV5-6 and TRBJ2-7, is as follows: DAGVTQSPTHLIKTRGQQVTLRCSPKSGHDTVSWYQQALGQGPQFIFQYYEEEERQRGNFPDRFSGHQFPNYSSELNVNALLLGDSALYLCASSSRQYEQYFGPGTRLTVT.

The rearrangement uses TRBV5-4 and TRBJ2-2, with 7 nucleotides matching TRBD2. The CDR3 covers 14 residues. Germline-derived CDR1 and CDR2 are SGHNT and YYREEE (reference sequence). The chain's CDR3 is CATPGGRNTGELFF. The DNA of the CDR3 is TGTGCAACGCCCGGCGGGAGAAACACCGGGGAGCTGTTTTTT.